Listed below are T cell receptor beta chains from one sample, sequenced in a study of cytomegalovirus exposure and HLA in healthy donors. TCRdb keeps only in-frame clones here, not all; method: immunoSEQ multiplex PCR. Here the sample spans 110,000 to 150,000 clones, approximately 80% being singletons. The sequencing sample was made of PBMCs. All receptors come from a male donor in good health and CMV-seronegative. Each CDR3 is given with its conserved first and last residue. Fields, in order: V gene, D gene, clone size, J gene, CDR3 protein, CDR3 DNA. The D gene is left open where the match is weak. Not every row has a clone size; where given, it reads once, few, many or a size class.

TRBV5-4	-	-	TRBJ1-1	CASSLNSLTEAFF	TGTGCCAGCAGCTTGAACAGCCTCACTGAAGCTTTCTTT
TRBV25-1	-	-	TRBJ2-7	CASSEVQTYEQYF	TGTGCCAGCAGTGAAGTACAGACCTACGAGCAGTACTTC
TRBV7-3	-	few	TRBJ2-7	CASSLIGQGRYEQYF	TGTGCCAGCAGCTTAATTGGGCAGGGCAGGTACGAGCAGTACTTC
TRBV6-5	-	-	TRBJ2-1	CASSYGPNTEPEQFF	TGTGCCAGCAGTTACGGTCCAAACACGGAGCCTGAGCAGTTCTTC
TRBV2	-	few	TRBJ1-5	CASREDSYSNQPQHF	TGTGCCAGCAGAGAAGACAGTTATAGCAATCAGCCCCAGCATTTT
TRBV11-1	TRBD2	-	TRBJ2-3	CASTSLAGTDTQYF	TGTGCCAGCACTTCGCTAGCGGGAACAGATACGCAGTATTTT
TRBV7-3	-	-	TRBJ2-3	CASSFNQNF	TGTGCCAGCAGCTTCAATCAGAATTTT
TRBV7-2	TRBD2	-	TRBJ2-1	CASSATGTTYNEQFF	TGTGCCAGCAGCGCGACCGGGACTACCTACAATGAGCAGTTCTTC
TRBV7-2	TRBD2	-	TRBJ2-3	CASSWASGGPHSTDTQYF	TGTGCCAGCAGCTGGGCTAGCGGGGGCCCACATAGCACAGATACGCAGTATTTT
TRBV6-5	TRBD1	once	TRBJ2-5	CASSYSQGARETQYF	TGTGCCAGCAGTTACTCGCAGGGGGCGCGGGAGACCCAGTACTTC
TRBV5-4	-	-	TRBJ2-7	CASSFSAEQYF	TGTGCCAGCAGCTTTAGCGCCGAGCAGTACTTC
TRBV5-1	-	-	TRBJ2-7	CASSTAGRGISEQYF	TGCGCCAGCAGCACCGCAGGGAGGGGGATATCCGAGCAGTACTTC
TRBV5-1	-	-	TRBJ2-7	CASSFSNDQGYEQYF	TGCGCCAGCAGCTTTAGTAACGATCAGGGCTACGAGCAGTACTTC
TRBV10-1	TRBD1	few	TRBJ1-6	CASSEYRGSPLHF	TGCGCCAGCAGCGAGTACAGGGGATCACCCCTCCACTTT
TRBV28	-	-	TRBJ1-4	CASISGHEKLFF	TGTGCCAGCATATCAGGGCATGAAAAACTGTTTTTT
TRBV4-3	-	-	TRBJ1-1	CASSQEMAGRVAFF	TGCGCCAGCAGCCAAGAAATGGCAGGCAGAGTGGCTTTCTTT
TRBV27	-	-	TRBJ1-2	CASSFSTGVNYGYTF	TGTGCCAGCAGTTTTTCGACAGGAGTTAACTATGGCTACACCTTC
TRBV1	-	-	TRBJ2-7	CTSSQSSGKLLGYEQYF	TGCACCAGCAGCCAATCTAGCGGAAAACTCCTAGGTTACGAGCAGTACTTC
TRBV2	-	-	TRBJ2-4	CASSAGTTSNIQYF	TGTGCCAGCAGCGCCGGGACAACAAGCAACATTCAGTACTTC
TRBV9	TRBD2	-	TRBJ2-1	CASSGLTSGTPYNEQFF	TGTGCCAGCAGCGGGTTGACTAGCGGTACCCCCTACAATGAGCAGTTCTTC
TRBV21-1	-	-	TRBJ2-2	CASSKSERNRGLSTGELFF	TGTGCCAGCAGCAAAAGCGAGAGGAACAGGGGGCTGAGCACCGGGGAGCTGTTTTTT
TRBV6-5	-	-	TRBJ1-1	CASRQQHTEAFF	TGTGCCAGCAGACAACAGCACACTGAAGCTTTCTTT
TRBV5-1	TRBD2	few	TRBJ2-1	CASSPGLAGVGSYNEQFF	TGCGCCAGCAGCCCCGGACTAGCGGGAGTCGGCTCCTACAATGAGCAGTTCTTC
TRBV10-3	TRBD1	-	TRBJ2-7	CAIWSGQGSYEQYF	TGTGCCATCTGGTCGGGACAGGGGTCCTACGAGCAGTACTTC
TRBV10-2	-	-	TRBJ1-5	CASSESSVNQPQHF	TGCGCCAGCAGTGAGTCGTCAGTTAATCAGCCCCAGCATTTT
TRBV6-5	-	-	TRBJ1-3	CASRRQAGSGNTIYF	TGTGCCAGCAGACGACAGGCCGGTTCTGGAAACACCATATATTTT
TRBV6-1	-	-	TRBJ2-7	CASSEQGPTYEQYF	TGTGCCAGCAGTGAACAGGGCCCTACCTACGAGCAGTACTTC
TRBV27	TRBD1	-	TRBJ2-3	CASSVQGVTDTQYF	TGTGCCAGCAGTGTACAGGGGGTAACAGATACGCAGTATTTT
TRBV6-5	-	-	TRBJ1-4	CASSYSQGIHEKLFF	TGTGCCAGCAGTTACTCTCAGGGTATACATGAAAAACTGTTTTTT
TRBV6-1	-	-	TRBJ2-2	CASSEARVVGELFF	TGTGCCAGCAGTGAAGCTCGGGTAGTAGGGGAGCTGTTTTTT
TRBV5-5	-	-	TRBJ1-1	CASSPITGKINTEAFF	TGTGCCAGCAGCCCAATTACAGGGAAAATTAACACTGAAGCTTTCTTT